The rows below give T cell receptor beta chains drawn from one sample of a study of CD8+ T cells in alopecia areata. Assay: immunoSEQ multiplex PCR; the TCRdb copy retains only in-frame clones and omits some. The table records about 250,000 clones, under 80% of them present only once. The material sequenced was CD4+ T cells sorted from blood, taken at week 0. These receptor sequences come from a human donor with alopecia areata. CDR3s include the opening cysteine and the closing phenylalanine or tryptophan. The D gene is left open where the match is weak. Clone size is shown for a subset of rows, as once, few, many or a class of expanded clone.

V,J,size,D,DNA,CDR3
TRBV15,TRBJ2-3,NA,NA,TGTGCCACCAGCAGAGATCTAAACAGGGTCTTAGATACGCAGTATTTT,CATSRDLNRVLDTQYF
TRBV4-1,TRBJ1-2,NA,NA,TGCGCCAGCAGCCCCCAGGCACTGTCTATGGGCTACACCTTC,CASSPQALSMGYTF
TRBV7-9,TRBJ2-7,NA,NA,TGTGCCAGCAGCTTAGATGGTGGTTCCTACGAGCAGTACTTC,CASSLDGGSYEQYF
TRBV27,TRBJ2-3,NA,TRBD2,TGTGCCAGCAGTTCAAGCCTAGCGGGGGAGAATACGCAGTATTTT,CASSSSLAGENTQYF
TRBV5-1,TRBJ2-1,NA,TRBD1,TGCGCCAGCAGCTTGGCTAGGACAGGGGGAAGCAATGAGCAGTTCTTC,CASSLARTGGSNEQFF
TRBV29-1,TRBJ2-7,NA,TRBD2,TGCAGCGTTGAAAGCGGGGGGTTGATCTACGAGCAGTACTTC,CSVESGGLIYEQYF
TRBV15,TRBJ1-5,NA,NA,TGTGCCACCAGCAGAGAGGGCAGGACTTCAAATCAGCCCCAGCATTTT,CATSREGRTSNQPQHF
TRBV7-9,TRBJ2-5,NA,NA,TGTGCCAGCAGGGCAGGCCGGGACCCAAAAGAGACCCAGTACTTC,CASRAGRDPKETQYF
TRBV6-5,TRBJ2-5,NA,TRBD1,TGTGCCAGCACCAGACAGGGGGGGAAGACCCAGTACTTC,CASTRQGGKTQYF
TRBV29-1,TRBJ2-7,few,NA,TGCAGCGGCCGGGACGGCCCCTACGAGCAGTACTTC,CSGRDGPYEQYF
TRBV5-6,TRBJ2-7,NA,NA,TGTGCCAGCAGCTTGGCCGCTGGGAACGAGCAGTACTTC,CASSLAAGNEQYF
TRBV29-1,TRBJ2-1,NA,NA,TGCAGCGCGGACTTAGCGAGGGGGGGCTATGAGCAGTTCTTC,CSADLARGGYEQFF
TRBV30,TRBJ2-1,few,NA,TGTGCCTGGAGTGTAGGGGGGGCCAACACTGAGCAGTTCTTC,CAWSVGGANTEQFF
TRBV29-1,TRBJ2-2,once,TRBD1,TGCAGCGCAAGACAGGGGGCAAGCTCGGACACCGGGGAGCTGTTTTTT,CSARQGASSDTGELFF
TRBV19,TRBJ2-1,NA,NA,TGTGCCAGTACCCCGGGGAACTACAATGAGCAGTTCTTC,CASTPGNYNEQFF
TRBV25-1,TRBJ2-7,NA,NA,TGTGCCAGCAGTCCCGGGATCTATATCTACGAGCAGTACTTC,CASSPGIYIYEQYF
TRBV2,TRBJ2-5,NA,TRBD1,TGTGCCAGCAGATTGGACAGGGAAGAGACCCAGTACTTC,CASRLDREETQYF
TRBV7-9,TRBJ2-4,once,NA,TGTGCCAGCAGCCCCGGGGAGGAGAACATTCAGTACTTC,CASSPGEENIQYF
TRBV15,TRBJ2-5,NA,TRBD2,TGTGCCACCATGGCGGGGGGTCGAGAGACCCAGTACTTC,CATMAGGRETQYF
TRBV30,TRBJ1-5,few,NA,TGTGCCTGGAGCAGGCAGGGAGATCAGCCCCAGCATTTT,CAWSRQGDQPQHF
TRBV5-1,TRBJ2-3,NA,NA,TGCGCCAGCAGCTTGGTATCGGGCGGGTCCACAGATACGCAGTATTTT,CASSLVSGGSTDTQYF
TRBV29-1,TRBJ2-3,few,NA,TGCAGCGTTCCCGGGGCAGGGACAGATACGCAGTATTTT,CSVPGAGTDTQYF
TRBV5-1,TRBJ1-4,once,TRBD1,TGCGCCAGCAGCTTGCGGACAGGGGAAGAAAAACTGTTTTTT,CASSLRTGEEKLFF
TRBV5-1,TRBJ1-1,few,NA,TGCGCCAGCAGTTTCTCAGTTTTTGAAGCTTTCTTT,CASSFSVFEAFF
TRBV29-1,TRBJ2-1,once,NA,TGCAGCGCTGGGGCTAGGGGTTGGGATGAGCAGTTCTTC,CSAGARGWDEQFF
TRBV4-3,TRBJ1-4,few,NA,TGCGCCAGCAGTCCCTCCGAAAGGGAAAAACTGTTTTTT,CASSPSEREKLFF
TRBV30,TRBJ1-3,NA,NA,TGTGCCTGGAGTACCCCTGACAGGAGCGGAAACACCATATATTTT,CAWSTPDRSGNTIYF
TRBV4-1,TRBJ2-3,NA,NA,TGCGCCAGCAGCCAACTTTCCCTCGCCCAAACTAGGGATACGCAGTATTTT,CASSQLSLAQTRDTQYF
TRBV7-2,TRBJ1-6,NA,NA,TGTGCCAGCAGCTTAGCGCACCATGACGTGGAGAAACCCTCACCCCTCCACTTT,CASSLAHHDVEKPSPLHF
TRBV11-2,TRBJ1-3,once,TRBD1,TGTGCCAGCAGCTCCCCGGGACAGGGGGACACCATATATTTT,CASSSPGQGDTIYF
TRBV5-4,TRBJ2-7,NA,TRBD1,TGTGCCAGCAGCCCCCGACAGGGCGCCTACGAGCAGTACTTC,CASSPRQGAYEQYF
TRBV5-1,TRBJ1-1,NA,TRBD1,TGCGCCAGCAGGGTCGGACAGGCTCTGAACACTGAAGCTTTCTTT,CASRVGQALNTEAFF
TRBV29-1,TRBJ2-3,NA,TRBD1,TGCAGCGGGGGACGACAGGGGACTACAGATACGCAGTATTTT,CSGGRQGTTDTQYF
TRBV11-2,TRBJ2-3,NA,NA,TGTGCCAGCAGCTTAGAACGTAGATCTACGCAGTATTTT,CASSLERRSTQYF
TRBV5-6,TRBJ2-7,NA,NA,TGTGCCAGCGGCCGGACGGTGGGTGAGGGCTACGAGCAGTACTTC,CASGRTVGEGYEQYF
TRBV2,TRBJ2-7,NA,NA,TGTGCCAGCAGTCTTTATGGGTACGAGCAGTACTTC,CASSLYGYEQYF
TRBV15,TRBJ2-5,NA,NA,TGTGCCACCAGCAGAGGTAGAGAGACCCAGTACTTC,CATSRGRETQYF
TRBV23-1,TRBJ1-6,few,NA,TGCGCCAGCAGTCAGCTAACAGGATCCGCGACTGGATCACCCCTCCACTTT,CASSQLTGSATGSPLHF
TRBV30,TRBJ1-5,once,NA,TGTGCCTGGACTTTGTGGGGGAGCAATCAGCCCCAGCATTTT,CAWTLWGSNQPQHF
TRBV11-2,TRBJ2-1,NA,TRBD2,TGTGCCAGCAGCTATCGACTAGCGGGGGGCCTGAGCTCCTACAATGAGCAGTTCTTC,CASSYRLAGGLSSYNEQFF
TRBV20-1,TRBJ1-1,few,NA,TGCAGTGCTAGGTTCGGCGCTGAAGCTTTCTTT,CSARFGAEAFF
TRBV29-1,TRBJ1-2,NA,NA,TGCAGCGTTATTGGACAGCTCTATGGCTACACCTTC,CSVIGQLYGYTF
TRBV30,TRBJ2-3,NA,TRBD2,TGTGCCTGGAGTCAAGCTAGCGGTACAGATACGCAGTATTTT,CAWSQASGTDTQYF
TRBV30,TRBJ2-5,NA,NA,TGTGCCTGGACGAGGCAGGGGAGAGAGACCCAGTACTTC,CAWTRQGRETQYF
TRBV4-3,TRBJ1-2,NA,NA,TGCGCCAGCAGCCAAGCAGTGAACAGGGAAGGAGATGGCTACACCTTC,CASSQAVNREGDGYTF
TRBV19,TRBJ2-1,NA,TRBD1,TGTGCCAGTTCAGGGGGTCCTTACAATGAGCAGTTCTTC,CASSGGPYNEQFF
TRBV29-1,TRBJ2-3,NA,NA,TGCAGCGTTGAAGGTTCCATCACAGATACGCAGTATTTT,CSVEGSITDTQYF
TRBV6-5,TRBJ2-7,few,TRBD1,TGTGCCAGCAGCCGGGACAGGATAGGCGAGCAGTACTTC,CASSRDRIGEQYF
TRBV9,TRBJ2-5,NA,TRBD1,TGTGCCAGCAGCGCCGAGGACAGGAGAGAGACCCAGTACTTC,CASSAEDRRETQYF
TRBV29-1,TRBJ2-5,once,NA,TGCAGCGTGGGGGGGCTAGCTGAGACCCAGTACTTC,CSVGGLAETQYF
TRBV9,TRBJ2-2,few,NA,TGTGCCAGCAGCTCTCAGGTGGGGACCGGGGAGCTGTTTTTT,CASSSQVGTGELFF
TRBV10-3,TRBJ1-6,NA,TRBD1,TGTGCCATCAGCCAGGACAGGGAAAATTCACCCCTCCACTTT,CAISQDRENSPLHF